Presented here are 10 T cell receptor beta chains from one specimen sequenced in a study of T-cell memory formation after mild COVID-19. TCRdb recomputed calls from the 5' RACE reads with MiXCR, one row per CDR3 protein. This table holds 350,000 or so distinct CDR3 sequences, 20% to 25% found once. The material sequenced was PBMCs or a T cell subset sorted from them (not recorded which). These TCRs come from a man younger than 30 who had mild COVID-19 (a few samples of this study predate the infection). Cell type and time point are not known.

The chain is built from TRBV5-1 and TRBJ2-5, with D unclear. The germline gives CDR1 SGHRS, CDR2 YFSETQ. The CDR3 spans 13 residues. Trimming took off 5 bases at V and 5 bases at J, with 13 bases between the two ends. This chain's CDR3 is CASRLDPSETQYF. DNA of the CDR3: TGCGCCAGCAGACTCGACCCATCCGAGACCCAGTACTTC. The full variable domain, completed using reference TRBV5-1 and TRBJ2-5, is KAGVTQTPRYLIKTRGQQVTLSCSPISGHRSVSWYQQTPGQGLQFLFEYFSETQRNKGNFPGRFSGRQFSNSRSEMNVSTLELGDSALYLCASRLDPSETQYFGPGTRLLVL.

The chain couples TRBV7-2 to TRBJ1-1; D call uncertain. The germline V gene has CDR1 SGHTA and CDR2 FQGNSA. The CDR3 is 14 amino acids. Trimming took 4 bases from V and 4 from J, leaving 13 bases between them. The CDR3 loop is CASSSRIRSTEAFF. As DNA, the CDR3 is TGTGCCAGCAGCTCGCGGATTCGAAGCACTGAAGCTTTCTTT.

The rearrangement uses TRBV5-1 and TRBJ2-5; D uncertain. Germline-derived CDR1 and CDR2 are SGHRS and YFSETQ. This CDR3 has 14 residues. Trimming removed 4 bases at V and 5 bases at J, with 15 bases between. The CDR3 nucleotides read TGCGCCAGCAGCCTCACCGCGTTTGGGGAGACCCAGTACTTC. Residues: CASSLTAFGETQYF.

Note on this clonotype: The junction and the germline gene differ at one end; a read error may be behind it. The chain links TRBV3-1 to TRBJ2-2; D unresolved. The CDR3 contains 16 residues. In germline, CDR1 is LGHDT, CDR2 YNNKEL (reference sequence). The CDR3 reads CASRQTPRMNTWELFF. As DNA, the CDR3 is TGTGCCAGCAGACAGACCCCCCGAATGAACACCTGGGAGCTGTTTTTT. The variable domain in full, with the rest retrieved from reference TRBV3-1 and TRBJ2-2, is DTAVSQTPKYLVTQMGNDKSIKCEQNLGHDTMYWYKQDSKKFLKIMFSYNNKELIINETVPNRFSPKSPDKAHLNLHINSLELGDSAVYFCASRQTPRMNTWELFFGEGSRLTVL.

The table lists this clonotype with a few counts. The chain links TRBV5-1 to TRBJ2-7, with a weak D call TRBD1 (5 bases). CDR1 is SGHRS, CDR2 YFSETQ, per germline. With 6 bases removed from V and 0 bases from J, the gap between germline ends came to 19 bases. CDR3 size: 16 residues. The CDR3 nucleotides are TGCGCCAGCATGCCTTATGGTCAGGGCAGCTCCTACGAGCAGTACTTC. Protein sequence: CASMPYGQGSSYEQYF.

This chain links TRBV9 with TRBJ1-1; TRBD1 might be the D (5 bases). Between the trimmed V and J ends, which lost 0 bases and 11 bases, there was a span of 14 bases. Per the germline V gene, CDR1 is SGDLS and CDR2 is YYNGEE. This CDR3 is built from 13 residues. The CDR3 bases are TGTGCCAGCAGCGTAGGGGTTGGGGCATGGGCTTTCTTT. Its translation: CASSVGVGAWAFF.

The rearrangement uses TRBV5-1 and TRBJ1-4; maybe TRBD1 (5 bases). The V end was cut by 0 bases, the J end by 7 bases, with 7 bases between. Germline values: CDR1 SGHRS, CDR2 YFSETQ. The CDR3 runs to 13 residues. DNA for the CDR3: TGCGCCAGCAGCTTGGTCGGGGCTGAAAAACTGTTTTTT. Translating gives CASSLVGAEKLFF. Full variable domain (rest looked up from reference TRBV5-1 and TRBJ1-4): KAGVTQTPRYLIKTRGQQVTLSCSPISGHRSVSWYQQTPGQGLQFLFEYFSETQRNKGNFPGRFSGRQFSNSRSEMNVSTLELGDSALYLCASSLVGAEKLFFGSGTQLSVL.

This chain joins TRBV6-2 or TRBV6-3 and TRBJ1-5; D is undetermined. The V end was cut by 6 bases, the J end by 2 bases, with 17 bases between. CDR3 size: 16 residues. Germline V gene lookup returns CDR1 MNHEY and CDR2 SVGEGT. The chain's CDR3 is CASSHWEGAGNQPQHF. The CDR3 DNA sequence: TGTGCCAGCAGCCACTGGGAAGGCGCGGGCAATCAGCCCCAGCATTTT.

The J gene is TRBJ2-2, the V gene TRBV29-1; D is unclear. Germline assignment: CDR1 SQVTM and CDR2 ANQGSEA. Trimming shortened V by 6 bases and J by 4 bases, and 9 bases separated the two germline ends. The CDR3 runs 12 residues. The CDR3 DNA sequence: TGCAGCGTGGGAAGGATCACCGGGGAGCTGTTTTTT. This encodes CSVGRITGELFF.

There are a few counts of this clonotype. The J gene is TRBJ2-7, the V gene TRBV6-1; 9 bases align to TRBD2. The J segment lost 7 bases and the V segment lost 8 bases, leaving 18 bases of the junction unmatched. This CDR3 spans 16 amino acids. Germline CDR1 is MNHNS and CDR2 is SASEGT. The CDR3 nucleotides read TGTGCCAGCGGTCCGGCTAGCGGGGCCAAATACGTGGAGCAGTACGTC. Amino acids: CASGPASGAKYVEQYV.